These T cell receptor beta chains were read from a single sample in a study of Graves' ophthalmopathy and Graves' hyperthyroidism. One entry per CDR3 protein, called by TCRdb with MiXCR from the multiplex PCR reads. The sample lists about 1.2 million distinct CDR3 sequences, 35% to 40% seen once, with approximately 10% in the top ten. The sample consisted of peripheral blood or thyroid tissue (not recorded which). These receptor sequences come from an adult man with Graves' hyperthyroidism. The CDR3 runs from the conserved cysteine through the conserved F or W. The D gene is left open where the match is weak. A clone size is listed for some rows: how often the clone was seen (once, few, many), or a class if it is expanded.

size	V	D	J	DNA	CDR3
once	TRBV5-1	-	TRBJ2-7	TGCGACAGCAGCTTGGCAGGGAACGAGCAGTACTTC	CDSSLAGNEQYF
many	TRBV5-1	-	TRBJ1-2	TGCGCCAGCAGCTTGGGCGTAACTAACTATGGCTACACCTTC	CASSLGVTNYGYTF
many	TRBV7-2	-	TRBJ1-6	TGTGCCAGCAGCTTAGGGTCAGGGGTTTCACCCCTCCACTTT	CASSLGSGVSPLHF
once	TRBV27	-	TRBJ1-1	TGTGCCAGCAGTTCCTCGCCGGCCTTCCCGAACACTGAAGCTTTCTTT	CASSSSPAFPNTEAFF
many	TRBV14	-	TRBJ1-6	TGTGCCAGCAGCCAAGCGGGGTATAATTCACCCCTCCACTTT	CASSQAGYNSPLHF
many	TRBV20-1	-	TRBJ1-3	TGCAGTGCCTGGAGTCAGGCTTACTCCTCTGGAAACACCATATATTTT	CSAWSQAYSSGNTIYF
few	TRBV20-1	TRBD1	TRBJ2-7	TGCAGTGCCAGCAGCTCGAGACAGGGTCACGAGCAGTACTTC	CSASSSRQGHEQYF
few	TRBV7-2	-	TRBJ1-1	TGTGCCAGCAAGAGACCCCGAGGGATTGAAGCTTTCTTT	CASKRPRGIEAFF
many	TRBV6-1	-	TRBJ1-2	TGTGCCAGCAGTGAGCTTATGGACCGCCCTGGCTACACCTTC	CASSELMDRPGYTF
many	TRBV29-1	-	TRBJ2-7	TGCAGCGTCGTGACTGCGACGGACGAGCAGTACTTC	CSVVTATDEQYF
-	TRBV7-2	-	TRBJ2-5	TGTGCCAGCAGCTTGGACGGATACAAAGAGACCCAGTACTTC	CASSLDGYKETQYF
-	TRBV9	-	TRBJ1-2	TGTGCCAGCAGCCAAAGGGACTCCCGGCGGGATGGCTACACCTTC	CASSQRDSRRDGYTF
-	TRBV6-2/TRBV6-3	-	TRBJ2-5	TGTGCCAGCAGTACCCGGCCAGAACAGGAGCCCCAGTACTTC	CASSTRPEQEPQYF
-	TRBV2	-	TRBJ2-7	TGTGCCAGCAGCAGCCCCTGGGGGGCCCACGAGCAGTACTTC	CASSSPWGAHEQYF
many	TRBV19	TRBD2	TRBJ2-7	TGTGCCAGTAGTAAACTAGCGTCGAGCTCCTACGAGCAGTACTTC	CASSKLASSSYEQYF
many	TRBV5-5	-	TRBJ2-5	TGTGCCAGCTCGGGGACCCAAGAGACCCAGTACTTC	CASSGTQETQYF
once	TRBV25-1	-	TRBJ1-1	TGTGCCAGCAGTTTAGGCATTGGCGGGAGATATGAAGCTTTCTTT	CASSLGIGGRYEAFF
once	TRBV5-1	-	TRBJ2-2	TGCGCCAGCAGCTTGGACCATCGAACAGAATGGGCCCCAGCAGGGGAGCTGTTTTTT	CASSLDHRTEWAPAGELFF
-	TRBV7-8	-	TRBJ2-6	TGTGCCAGCAGCTTCAACCCGGGGTTAGCTGGGGCCAACGTCCTGACTTTC	CASSFNPGLAGANVLTF
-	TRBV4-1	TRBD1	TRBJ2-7	TGCGCCAGCAGCCAAGGATCTAACAGGGGCCGCGAGCAGTACTTC	CASSQGSNRGREQYF
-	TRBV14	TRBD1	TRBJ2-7	TGTGCCAGCAGCCGGTACCCGGGACAGGGGCGGCCCTACGAGCAGTACTTC	CASSRYPGQGRPYEQYF
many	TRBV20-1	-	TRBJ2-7	TGCAGTGCTAGAGAGGGCTCCTACGAGCAGTACTTC	CSAREGSYEQYF
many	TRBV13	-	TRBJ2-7	TGTGCCAGCAGTTACCGGGACGGGATCTACGAGCAGTACTTC	CASSYRDGIYEQYF
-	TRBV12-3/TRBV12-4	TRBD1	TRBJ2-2	TGTGCCAGCAGATCGATCAGGGGGCGGAACATCGGGGAGCTGTTTTTT	CASRSIRGRNIGELFF
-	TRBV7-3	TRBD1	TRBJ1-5	TGTGCCAGCAGCTTCACACAGACAGGGCTATTTCAGCCCCAGCATTTT	CASSFTQTGLFQPQHF
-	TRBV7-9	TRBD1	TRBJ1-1	TGTGCCAGCAGCTTAGTACCCGGGACAGAATGGGACACTGAAGCTTTCTTT	CASSLVPGTEWDTEAFF
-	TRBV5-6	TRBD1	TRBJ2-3	TGTGCCAGCAGCGCCCGGACAGGGGGCACAGATACGCAGTATTTT	CASSARTGGTDTQYF
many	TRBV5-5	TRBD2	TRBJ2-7	TGTGCCAGCAGCCTAGGTCCTAGCGGGTCCTACGAGCAGTACTTC	CASSLGPSGSYEQYF
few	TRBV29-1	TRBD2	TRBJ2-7	TGCAGCGTTAGGGCTAGCGGCCCTTACGAGCAGTACTTC	CSVRASGPYEQYF
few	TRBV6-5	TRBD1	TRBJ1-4	TGTGCCATACGACCCGGGACAGGGGGCAAAAAACTGTTTTTT	CAIRPGTGGKKLFF
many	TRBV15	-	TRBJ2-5	TGTGCCACCAGCAGGCTTAGCGAACCCAGGGAGACCCAGTACTTC	CATSRLSEPRETQYF
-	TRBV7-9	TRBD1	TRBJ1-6	TGCGCCAGCAGCCAAGACAGGGGAGGAAATTCACCCCTCCACTTT	CASSQDRGGNSPLHF
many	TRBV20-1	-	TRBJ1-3	TGCAGTGCAGGAACTTCATCCGGAAACACCATATATTTT	CSAGTSSGNTIYF
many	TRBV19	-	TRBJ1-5	TGTGCCAGTACCGGGGCATGGGTGGGGGATCAGCCCCAGCATTTT	CASTGAWVGDQPQHF
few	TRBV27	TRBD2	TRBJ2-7	TGTGCCAGCGGCTTCCCAGCGGGAGGGTTGTACGAGCAGTACTTC	CASGFPAGGLYEQYF
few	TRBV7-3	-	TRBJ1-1	TGTGCCAGCAGCTACGCGGGAGATCAGGAAGCTTTCTTT	CASSYAGDQEAFF
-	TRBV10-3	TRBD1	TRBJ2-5	TGTGCCATCAGCCGGGACAGGGGGCAGCCCCAGTACTTC	CAISRDRGQPQYF
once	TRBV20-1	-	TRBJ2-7	TGCAGTGCTAGAGTTAGGGGCGACGAGCAGTACTTC	CSARVRGDEQYF
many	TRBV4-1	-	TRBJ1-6	TGCGCCAGCAGCCAAGAGATCACAGGGTCACCCCTCCACTTT	CASSQEITGSPLHF
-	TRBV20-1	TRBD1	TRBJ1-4	TGCAGTGCTAAGACCACAGGGGACGAAAAACTGTTTTTT	CSAKTTGDEKLFF
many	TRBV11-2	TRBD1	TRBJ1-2	TGTGCCAGCAGCTTAAGGGCGGCAGGGGGCAGAGGGGGCTACACCTTC	CASSLRAAGGRGGYTF
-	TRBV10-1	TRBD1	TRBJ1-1	TGCGCCATCCGACAGGGAGGGAACACTGAAGCTTTCTTT	CAIRQGGNTEAFF
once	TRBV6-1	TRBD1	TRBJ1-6	TGTGCCAGCAGTCTGCAGGGGGCTGGGAATTCACCCCTCCACTTT	CASSLQGAGNSPLHF
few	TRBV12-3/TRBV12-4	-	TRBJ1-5	TGTGCCATCAGTTCCGGGGGGAATCAGCCCCAGCATTTT	CAISSGGNQPQHF
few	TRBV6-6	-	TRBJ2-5	TGTGCCAGCCAAAGGGGTCACCAGTACTTC	CASQRGHQYF
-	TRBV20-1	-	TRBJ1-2	TGCAGTCAAGGCATGGGCCGTGAGTATGGCTACACCTTC	CSQGMGREYGYTF
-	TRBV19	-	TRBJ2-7	TGTGCCAGCAGTTCAGCCCCAGGGTACGAGCAGTACTTC	CASSSAPGYEQYF